This T cell receptor beta chain emerged from a study of T cell repertoires in cytomegalovirus infection. Study as a whole: As its CMV epitopes, the study selected recently identified HLA-C-restricted and well-studied HLA-B-restricted targets. Both a matching HLA type and CMV infection were indicated by public TCR beta signatures.

Notes on the study in general: Ex vivo responses were dominated by HLA-C-restricted CMV-specific TCR beta clonotypes.

CDR3 size: 14 residues. V lost 5 bases and J lost 7, with 12 bases in between. The germline CDR1 and CDR2 sequences are SEHNR and FQNEAQ (reference sequence). TCRdb re-called the reads with MiXCR, one entry per CDR3 protein. The sample has roughly 570,000 distinct CDR3 sequences; roughly 42% are singletons. A note on this clonotype: No antigen is known for it.

This clonotype was obtained from a human donor in good health (CMV status not recorded). Some clones in this sample may be carry-over from other donors' samples. The chain has TRBV7-9 and TRBJ1-6; D unresolved. The sequences come from cultured PBMCs, collected from culture after CMV antigen stimulation. The CDR3 sequence is CASSDYAANSPLHF. The DNA of the CDR3 is TGTGCCAGCAGCGATTATGCTGCCAATTCACCCCTCCACTTT.